One and the same sample provided the 22 T cell receptor beta chains below, sequenced in a study of blood T cell repertoires in COVID-19. Only in-frame clones appear in the TCRdb table, and some are missing; sequencing was by immunoSEQ multiplex PCR. Among tens of thousands of clones listed, 88% were seen once. Sequencing used peripheral blood. The source of these receptors is a human donor in a cohort sampled during active COVID-19.

The rearrangement links TRBV24-1 to TRBJ1-6; D gene uncertain. The CDR3 is 19 amino acids. V was clipped by 4 bases and J by 0 bases, with 18 bases between them. The germline gives CDR1 KGHDR, CDR2 SFDVKD. The CDR3 loop reads CATSDPTWERSSYNSPLHF. The CDR3 region has the DNA TGTGCCACCAGTGACCCCACCTGGGAGCGGAGCTCCTATAATTCACCCCTCCACTTT.

This chain joins TRBV7-9 and TRBJ1-6; D is possibly TRBD1 (5 bases). Germline CDR1 SEHNR, CDR2 FQNEAQ (reference sequence). This CDR3 comprises 15 residues. Trimming stripped 6 bases from V and 5 bases from J, with 14 bases between. CDR3 coding DNA: TGTGCCAGCAGACTCGGACAAGGAAATAATTCACCCCTCCACTTT. Protein product: CASRLGQGNNSPLHF.

Only one count was recorded for this clone. The rearrangement links TRBV10-1 to TRBJ2-1, with 9 nucleotides matching TRBD2. From germline, CDR1 is WNHNN and CDR2 SYGVQD (reference sequence). V gave up 4 bases and J gave up 9 bases; unmatched junction bases: 4. This CDR3 is built from 13 residues. The CDR3 reads CASSAASGAEQFF. CDR3 bases: TGCGCCAGCAGTGCGGCTAGCGGGGCTGAGCAGTTCTTC.

The chain links TRBV2 to TRBJ2-5; 10 bases map to TRBD1. With 6 bases clipped from V and 4 bases from J, the junction kept 2 bases outside the gene matches. This CDR3 is 13 amino acids long. Looked up from germline, CDR1 is SNHLY and CDR2 is FYNNEI. The DNA for the CDR3 is TGTGCCAGCAGGGGGACAGGGGCAGAGACCCAGTACTTC. This gives the protein CASRGTGAETQYF. Variable domain in full (rest from reference TRBV2 and TRBJ2-5): EPEVTQTPSHQVTQMGQEVILRCVPISNHLYFYWYRQILGQKVEFLVSFYNNEISEKSEIFDDQFSVERPDGSNFTLKIRSTKLEDSAMYFCASRGTGAETQYFGPGTRLLVL.

The genes are TRBV21-1 and TRBJ2-3; TRBD1 reflects the table's D call only, with no check against the DNA. TRBV21-1 is labeled a pseudogene. This CDR3 spans 15 amino acids. The CDR3 is CASSRQGAGADTQYF. DNA for the CDR3: TGTGCCAGCAGCCGACAGGGGGCTGGCGCAGATACGCAGTATTTT.

This sequence joins TRBV27 and TRBJ1-1; a weak D match, TRBD1 (5 bases). The CDR3 runs to 12 residues. Per germline, CDR1 MNHEY and CDR2 SMNVEV (reference sequence). The V end lost 1 base, the J end lost 12 bases, and 12 bases lay between the germline ends. The CDR3 is CASSLWEGPPFF. As DNA, the CDR3 is TGTGCCAGCAGTTTATGGGAGGGGCCCCCTTTCTTT.

The chain recombines TRBV9 with TRBJ1-3, with a weak D call TRBD1 (5 bases). Per the germline V gene, CDR1 is SGDLS and CDR2 is YYNGEE. There are 16 residues in the CDR3. The V gene lost 2 bases and the J gene lost 4 bases, with 16 bases spanning the gap. The CDR3 here is CASSVSTDSEGNTIYF. CDR3 bases: TGTGCCAGCAGCGTTTCAACCGACAGCGAAGGAAACACCATATATTTT.

The chain has TRBV15 and TRBJ1-3; 7 bases are a match to TRBD1. The germline CDR1 and CDR2 sequences are LNHNV and YYDKDF (reference sequence). This CDR3 region has 17 residues. The ends lost 0 bases at V and 4 bases at J; junction bases unmatched: 9. CDR3 loop: CATSRDPQQGRGNTIYF. The CDR3 DNA reads as TGTGCCACCAGCAGAGATCCCCAACAGGGGCGAGGAAACACCATATATTTT. The full variable domain, with the rest looked up from reference TRBV15 and TRBJ1-3, is DAMVIQNPRYQVTQFGKPVTLSCSQTLNHNVMYWYQQKSSQAPKLLFHYYDKDFNNEADTPDNFQSRRPNTSFCFLDIRSPGLGDTAMYLCATSRDPQQGRGNTIYFGEGSWLTVV.

This sequence joins TRBV5-5 and TRBJ2-3, with D possibly TRBD2 on 5 matching bases. Deletions cut 4 bases from V and 2 bases from J, with 17 bases between. This CDR3 is 16 amino acids long. CDR1 and CDR2 from the germline V gene are SGHKS and YYEKEE (reference sequence). CDR3 DNA sequence: TGTGCCAGCAGCCCTCCTGTTGGGAGATACACAGATACGCAGTATTTT. Encoded protein: CASSPPVGRYTDTQYF.

The genes are TRBV28 and TRBJ2-1, with D perhaps TRBD1 (6 bases). The CDR3 has 17 residues. Per germline, CDR1 MDHEN and CDR2 SYDVKM. Deletions cut 8 bases from V and 9 bases from J, with 29 bases between. The CDR3 DNA sequence: TGTGCCAGCCGAAGTAGCCTGACAGGCCCCATTTCGGGTGAGCAGTTCTTC. As protein: CASRSSLTGPISGEQFF.

Regarding this clone: Different DNA sequences within this sample yield the same CDR3. The gene calls are TRBV27 and TRBJ2-1; 13 positions match TRBD2. The CDR3 consists of 15 residues. V shed 5 bases, J shed 7 bases, and the junction held 5 bases outside the gene matches. CDR1 is MNHEY and CDR2 is SMNVEV in the germline V gene (reference sequence). CDR3 amino acids: CASSPRLAGGNEQFF. CDR3 nucleotides: TGTGCCAGCAGTCCGCGACTAGCGGGGGGAAATGAGCAGTTCTTC.

The chain carries TRBV6-5 and TRBJ2-7; D might be TRBD1 (6 bases). Looked up from germline, CDR1 is MNHEY and CDR2 is SVGAGI. V was shortened by 5 bases and J by 0 bases, with 14 bases between the two germline ends. The CDR3 is made up of 15 amino acids. CDR3 DNA: TGTGCCAGCAGTCGCAGGACAGATAGCTCCTACGAGCAGTACTTC. Its protein product is CASSRRTDSSYEQYF.

This clone came up a few times. The chain employs TRBV2 and TRBJ2-5; a possible D gene is TRBD1 (6 bases). Trimming shortened V by 3 bases and J by 2 bases, and 16 bases separated the two germline ends. CDR3 length: 16 residues. Per germline, CDR1 SNHLY and CDR2 FYNNEI. CDR3 bases: TGTGCCAGCAGTGAGTTTAACAGGGCCTTGCAAGAGACCCAGTACTTC. Protein sequence: CASSEFNRALQETQYF.

This clone was counted a single time. The chain carries TRBV18 and TRBJ1-4; 9 bases agree with TRBD1. After removal of 6 bases from V and 7 bases from J, the junction contained 6 bases not matched to a gene. The CDR3 extends over 14 amino acids. Per the germline V gene, CDR1 is KGHSH and CDR2 is LQKENI. The CDR3 DNA sequence: TGTGCCAGCTCCGGACAGGGGTCGATTGAAAAACTGTTTTTT. It yields the protein CASSGQGSIEKLFF.

The count of this clone is one. J is TRBJ1-2 and V is TRBV7-3, with 9 bases lining up with TRBD1. Germline lookup yields CDR1 SGHTA and CDR2 FQGTGA. The V and J ends lost 5 bases and 8 bases, in that order; junction bases with no gene match: 12. There are 15 residues in the CDR3. The CDR3 protein is CASSPGSQGAGGYTF. CDR3 coding DNA: TGTGCCAGCAGCCCTGGATCACAGGGGGCAGGGGGCTACACCTTC.

The chain uses TRBV7-7 and TRBJ2-1; TRBD2 matches 11 bases. CDR3 size: 18 residues. The germline V gene encodes CDR1 SSHAT and CDR2 FNYEAQ (reference sequence). V was clipped by 5 bases and J by 11 bases; unmatched bases: 20. CDR3 sequence reads: CASSPELGLADPPPKQFF. The CDR3 DNA reads as TGTGCCAGCAGCCCAGAGTTGGGACTAGCGGATCCCCCACCGAAGCAGTTCTTC. Using reference TRBV7-7 and TRBJ2-1 for the parts outside the CDR3, the full variable domain is GAGVSQSPRYKVTKRGQDVTLRCDPISSHATLYWYQQALGQGPEFLTYFNYEAQPDKSGLPSDRFSAERPEGSISTLTIQRTEQRDSAMYRCASSPELGLADPPPKQFFGPGTRLTVL.

The chain recombines TRBV30 with TRBJ2-3, with 10 bases that match TRBD1. This CDR3 is built from 14 residues. Losses at the gene ends were 2 bases for V and 7 bases for J; bases not matched to a gene: 6. Germline-derived CDR1 and CDR2 are GTSNPN and SVGIG (reference sequence). The DNA for the CDR3 is TGTGCCTGGAGTCCGGGACAGGGGAGAAATACGCAGTATTTT. It specifies CAWSPGQGRNTQYF.

About this clone itself: Different DNA sequences within this sample yield the same CDR3. CDR3 nucleotide sequence: TGTGCCAGCAGCCGGGACAGGGAAACAGATACGCAGTATTTT. This codes for CASSRDRETDTQYF. The chain combines TRBV2 with TRBJ2-3; 9 positions agree with TRBD1. CDR3 length equals 14 residues. CDR1 SNHLY and CDR2 FYNNEI come from the germline V gene. Unmatched junction bases numbered 4, after V lost 6 bases and J lost 3 bases.

The chain links TRBV5-6 to TRBJ2-6; D not certain. The CDR3 runs 15 residues. Trimming removed 3 bases at V and 2 bases at J, with 9 bases between. The germline gives CDR1 SGHDT, CDR2 YYEEEE. The CDR3 protein is CASSYQVTGANVLTF. The CDR3 DNA is TGTGCCAGCAGCTACCAGGTGACTGGGGCCAACGTCCTGACTTTC.

V is TRBV28 and J is TRBJ1-2; TRBD1 is a possible D gene (5 bases). Trimming removed 4 bases at V and 8 bases at J, with 8 bases between. Germline-derived CDR1 and CDR2 are MDHEN and SYDVKM. CDR3 length equals 11 residues. CDR3 in DNA: TGTGCCAGCAGTTCACAGGAGGGCTACACCTTC. This sequence encodes CASSSQEGYTF.

This clone was found once. The CDR3 loop is CASSDQGANVLTF. The CDR3 nucleotides read TGTGCCAGCTCCGATCAGGGGGCCAACGTCCTGACTTTC. The chain couples TRBV6-4 to TRBJ2-6; D is unresolved. The CDR3 consists of 13 residues. Germline V gene lookup returns CDR1 MRHNA and CDR2 SNTAGT. Trimming took off 8 bases at V and 4 bases at J, with 9 bases between the two ends.

The count of this clone is one. The chain combines TRBV19 with TRBJ2-5; possibly TRBD1 for D (6 bases). Trimming pared 5 bases from V and 5 bases from J, leaving 12 bases between. This CDR3 comprises 13 residues. CDR1 and CDR2 (germline): LNHDA, SQIVND (reference sequence). CDR3 bases: TGTGCCAGTAGTTCCCATCAGGGGGAGACCCAGTACTTC. The encoded protein is CASSSHQGETQYF.